The 26 T cell receptor beta chains below were found in one sample sequenced in a study of regulatory T cells in long-lasting Graves disease. Researchers made TCR beta libraries by using iRepertoire HTBI primers and running Arm-PCR on CDR3 regions. One entry per CDR3 protein results from TCRdb running MiXCR on the multiplex PCR reads. The sample has 200,000 to 250,000 distinct CDR3 sequences, 20% seen once. Time point described: newly diagnosed GD, antithyroid drugs for less than 3 months. The TCR library used RNA extracted from PBMCs. Sequencing was performed on peripheral blood mononuclear cells (PBMCs), taken at new diagnosis, from a patient treated with antithyroid drugs. The source is a female donor with Graves disease.

This clonotype was observed a few times. The chain joins TRBV6-5 to TRBJ2-5; D could derive from TRBD1 or TRBD2 (6 bases each). V was cut by 2 bases and J by 9 bases, with 19 bases left in between. This CDR3 region has 15 residues. Germline values: CDR1 MNHEY, CDR2 SVGAGI. CDR3 amino acids: CASSYPSGARGAQYF. The CDR3 DNA follows: TGTGCCAGCAGTTACCCGAGTGGGGCAAGGGGGGCCCAGTACTTC.

This clonotype was counted ten times or more. The chain employs TRBV29-1 and TRBJ1-1; a possible D gene is TRBD1 (5 bases). CDR1 SQVTM and CDR2 ANQGSEA come from the germline V gene. The V and J ends lost 4 bases and 0 bases respectively, with 9 bases between them. The CDR3 covers 13 residues. The CDR3 loop is CSVASRVNTEAFF. CDR3 coding DNA: TGCAGCGTTGCGTCCAGGGTGAACACTGAAGCTTTCTTT.

There are many counts of this clonotype. The rearrangement uses TRBV6-1 and TRBJ2-3; 8 positions agree with TRBD1. Unmatched junction bases numbered 2, after V lost 2 bases and J lost 4 bases. In germline, CDR1 is MNHNS, CDR2 SASEGT. This CDR3 spans 14 amino acids. CDR3 sequence (DNA): TGTGCCAGCAGTGAACCGACAGGGGCAGATACGCAGTATTTT. Residues: CASSEPTGADTQYF.

This sequence joins TRBV20-1 and TRBJ2-1; 12 bases are shared with TRBD2. This CDR3 is 15 amino acids long. Germline values: CDR1 DFQATT, CDR2 SNEGSKA (reference sequence). V dropped 0 bases and J dropped 6; count of bases not matched to a gene: 3. The CDR3 DNA follows: TGCAGTGCTAGAGAGACTAGCGGGGGAACCAATGAGCAGTTCTTC. Translated: CSARETSGGTNEQFF.

As concerns this clonotype: With only one base between it and a far larger clone, this is likely a read error. The rearrangement uses TRBV11-2 and TRBJ1-1, with D unresolved. Per the germline V gene, CDR1 is SGHAT and CDR2 is FQNNGV. The CDR3 runs to 15 residues. The CDR3 DNA is TGTGCCAACAGCCTCTCCTCCAGGAAGAACACTGAAGCTTTCTTT. Translated, it gives CANSLSSRKNTEAFF.

This clonotype was seen only a few times. The chain is built from TRBV7-9 and TRBJ1-1; possibly TRBD1 for D (5 bases). This CDR3 spans 13 amino acids. The germline gives CDR1 SEHNR, CDR2 FQNEAQ (reference sequence). The V end lost 8 bases, the J end lost 4 bases, and 14 bases lay between the germline ends. CDR3 loop: CASGRTGPTEAFF. Here the CDR3 DNA reads TGTGCCAGCGGACGGACGGGACCCACTGAAGCTTTCTTT.

The J gene is TRBJ1-2, the V gene TRBV4-2; no reliable D call. V dropped 2 bases and J dropped 5 bases, with 15 bases sitting between them. Germline values: CDR1 LGHNA, CDR2 YNFKEQ. The CDR3 runs to 15 residues. CDR3 DNA: TGTGCCAGCAGCCAAACAGCTTCTGAGGAATATGGCTACACCTTC. Translating gives CASSQTASEEYGYTF.

This clonotype was counted at least ten times. The V gene is TRBV10-3, the J gene TRBJ2-2; 7 bases are a match to TRBD2. The CDR3 covers 15 residues. Trimming cost V 6 bases and J 7 bases; bases outside gene matches: 11. Germline V lookup: CDR1 ENHRY, CDR2 SYGVKD. The CDR3 spells CAISPGSGGGGELFF. As DNA, the CDR3 is TGTGCCATCAGCCCTGGCTCGGGGGGTGGCGGGGAGCTGTTTTTT.

A word on this clonotype: With a much larger clone just one base away, this may be a read error. The conserved closing phenylalanine or tryptophan is absent in this CDR3, likely reflecting a read error. This sequence joins TRBV2 and TRBJ2-6; possibly TRBD2 for D (6 bases). V lost 1 base to trimming and J lost 4 bases, with 8 bases between them. Germline assignment: CDR1 SNHLY and CDR2 FYNNEI. CDR3 length: 15 residues. This CDR3 reads CASSEGGVGANVLTS. As DNA, the CDR3 is TGTGCCAGCAGTGAAGGGGGGGTCGGGGCCAACGTCCTGACTTCC.

Many counts were recorded for this clonotype. The chain recombines TRBV7-2 with TRBJ1-2; 8 bases fit TRBD1. The germline V gene encodes CDR1 SGHTA and CDR2 FQGNSA. The CDR3 runs to 15 residues. Trimming at V came to 5 bases and at J to 4 bases, leaving 9 bases not matched to a gene. The DNA of the CDR3 is TGTGCCAGCAGCCGTCACCTGGACAGGGTCTATGGCTACACCTTC. Its protein product is CASSRHLDRVYGYTF. Filled out from reference TRBV7-2 and TRBJ1-2, the complete variable domain reads GAGVSQSPSNKVTEKGKDVELRCDPISGHTALYWYRQSLGQGLEFLIYFQGNSAPDKSGLPSDRFSAERTGGSVSTLTIQRTQQEDSAVYLCASSRHLDRVYGYTFGSGTRLTVV.

The chain uses TRBV28 and TRBJ1-1; no firm D call. The CDR3 length is 14 residues. In germline, CDR1 is MDHEN, CDR2 SYDVKM. The ends were cut back, 2 bases at V and 0 bases at J, with 7 bases in the middle. CDR3 sequence reads: CASSLLGMNTEAFF. CDR3 DNA: TGTGCCAGCAGTTTACTCGGGATGAACACTGAAGCTTTCTTT.

As concerns this clonotype: A much larger clone lies a single base off, so this may be a read error. V usage is TRBV7-2 and J usage is TRBJ2-3; no clear D. This CDR3 spans 13 amino acids. Trimming took off 3 bases at V and 6 bases at J, with 10 bases between the two ends. Per the germline V gene, CDR1 is SGHTA and CDR2 is FQGNSA. CDR3 nucleotide sequence: TGTGCCAGCAGCTTCCAACCAAGGGATACGCAGTATTTT. It encodes CASSFQPRDTQYF.

Details on this clonotype: One base away lies a much larger clone, so this may be a sequencing read error. The chain employs TRBV2 and TRBJ2-4; D possibly corresponds to TRBD2 (5 bases). The germline gives CDR1 SNHLY, CDR2 FYNNEI. The CDR3 runs 17 residues. As DNA, the CDR3 is TGTGCCGCCCGAGGCAGCTTAATTCAGCTAGCCAGAAACATTCAGTACTTC. Its protein product is CAARGSLIQLARNIQYF.

There are many counts of this clonotype. The chain carries TRBV2 and TRBJ2-3; the match to TRBD2 covers 9 bases. CDR1 and CDR2 from the germline V gene are SNHLY and FYNNEI. Losses at the gene ends were 8 bases for V and 2 bases for J; bases not matched to a gene: 5. The CDR3 has 14 residues. This CDR3 reads CASEAGGNTDTQYF. The DNA of the CDR3 is TGTGCCAGCGAGGCGGGGGGGAACACAGATACGCAGTATTTT. The full variable domain, in which reference TRBV2 and TRBJ2-3 provide the parts outside the CDR3, is EPEVTQTPSHQVTQMGQEVILRCVPISNHLYFYWYRQILGQKVEFLVSFYNNEISEKSEIFDDQFSVERPDGSNFTLKIRSTKLEDSAMYFCASEAGGNTDTQYFGPGTRLTVL.

This clonotype was seen at least ten times. This chain connects TRBV20-1 to TRBJ2-2; D tentatively reads TRBD1 or TRBD2 (6 bases each). V dropped 6 bases and J dropped 0 bases, with 14 bases sitting between them. This CDR3 is built from 15 residues. The germline gives CDR1 DFQATT, CDR2 SNEGSKA (reference sequence). The CDR3 spells CSARWGDTNTGELFF. The CDR3 DNA reads as TGCAGTGCCCGGTGGGGGGACACGAACACCGGGGAGCTGTTTTTT.

This clonotype was seen more than once but under ten times. CDR3 residues: CASSQAFRQASAPQHF. The CDR3 coding sequence is TGTGCCAGCAGCCAAGCTTTCCGACAGGCGTCTGCGCCCCAGCATTTT. The chain uses TRBV4-2 and TRBJ1-5; D might be TRBD1 (6 bases). V gave up 1 base and J gave up 9 bases, with 19 bases separating them. The germline V gene has CDR1 LGHNA and CDR2 YNFKEQ. This CDR3 is 16 amino acids long.

This clonotype was picked up many times. The genes are TRBV5-1 and TRBJ2-7, with 10 positions matching TRBD2. The CDR3 has 15 residues. V lost 0 bases to trimming and J lost 1 base; unmatched junction nucleotides: 1. In germline, CDR1 is SGHRS, CDR2 YFSETQ. CDR3 bases: TGCGCCAGCAGCTTGGCTAGCGGGGGATCCTACGAGCAGTACTTC. Translation: CASSLASGGSYEQYF.

This clonotype was seen at least ten times. This rearrangement joins TRBV14 to TRBJ2-1, with TRBD2 matching over 8 bases. With V trimmed by 4 bases and J by 0 bases, 2 bases remained unmatched. This CDR3 contains 15 residues. Germline lookup yields CDR1 SGHDN and CDR2 FVKESK. The chain's CDR3 is CASSRGLASYNEQFF. In nucleotides, the CDR3 is TGTGCCAGCAGCCGTGGACTAGCCTCCTACAATGAGCAGTTCTTC.

Concerning this clonotype itself: A much larger clone lies one base from this, so it may be a read error. The CDR3 reads CSARAKVDQPQHF. The CDR3 nucleotides read TGCAGTGCTAGAGCTAAGGTGGATCAGCCCCAGCATTTT. V is TRBV20-1 and J is TRBJ1-5; the D is unclear. This CDR3 has 13 residues. Germline CDR1 DFQATT, CDR2 SNEGSKA (reference sequence). V was trimmed by 1 base and J by 5 bases, leaving 9 bases between them.

This clonotype was counted many times. This chain connects TRBV6-1 to TRBJ2-3, with D perhaps TRBD2 (6 bases). Germline V gene data show CDR1 as MNHNS and CDR2 as SASEGT. V was cut by 3 bases and J by 0 bases, with 13 bases left in between. This CDR3 spans 16 amino acids. Written as DNA, the CDR3 is TGTGCCAGCAGTGATACCGGGACTCCTAGCACAGATACGCAGTATTTT. It encodes CASSDTGTPSTDTQYF.

This clonotype showed up many times. J is TRBJ1-4 and V is TRBV2; D perhaps matches TRBD1 (5 bases). CDR1 and CDR2 (germline): SNHLY, FYNNEI. Between the trimmed V and J ends, which lost 0 bases and 5 bases, there was a span of 13 bases. This CDR3 comprises 16 residues. The CDR3 DNA follows: TGTGCCAGCAGTGAAGCGCCTCTGGGACGAAATGAAAAACTGTTTTTT. It is translated as CASSEAPLGRNEKLFF.

This clonotype was counted ten times or more. The V gene is TRBV19, the J gene TRBJ2-7; the match to TRBD2 covers 7 bases. This CDR3 has 17 amino acids. Germline V gives CDR1 LNHDA, CDR2 SQIVND (reference sequence). V shed 10 bases and J 1 base; nucleotides not matched to a gene: 19. In nucleotides, the CDR3 is TGTGCCACCACGGCGGCCATGCGGGCTAGCGGATCCTACGAGCAGTACTTC. Residues: CATTAAMRASGSYEQYF.

Ten or more counts support this clonotype. J is TRBJ1-4 and V is TRBV6-1; D not resolved. The CDR3 has 12 amino acids. Germline V gene sequence: CDR1 MNHNS, CDR2 SASEGT. The V gene lost 4 bases and the J gene lost 7 bases, with 7 bases spanning the gap. Written as DNA, the CDR3 is TGTGCCAGCAGTGGGGCAAGTGAAAAACTGTTTTTT. Amino acids: CASSGASEKLFF.

Worth noting for this clonotype: A much more abundant neighbour one base away suggests this may be a read error. The chain recombines TRBV15 with TRBJ2-7, with D unclear. V was shortened by 0 bases and J by 7 bases, with 16 bases between the two germline ends. Germline-derived CDR1 and CDR2 are LNHNV and YYDKDF (reference sequence). This CDR3 has 15 amino acids. The CDR3 sequence is CATSRDNKFWNEQYF. Written as DNA, the CDR3 is TGTGCCACCAGCAGAGATAACAAGTTTTGGAATGAGCAGTACTTC.

This clonotype showed up many times. The J gene is TRBJ2-3, the V gene TRBV6-1, with D unclear. Trimming stripped 2 bases from V and 5 bases from J, with 14 bases between. CDR1 and CDR2 from the germline V gene are MNHNS and SASEGT. This CDR3 comprises 15 residues. The DNA of the CDR3 is TGTGCCAGCAGTGAAACGGCCTTTTCCAAAGATACGCAGTATTTT. Amino acids: CASSETAFSKDTQYF.

To note about this clonotype: The likely explanation is a read error, given a far larger clone one base away. The V and J genes are TRBV7-2 and TRBJ2-1; D might be TRBD2 (6 bases). The end of the DNA is better explained by TRBJ2-5, so the J call may be wrong. The germline gives CDR1 SGHTA, CDR2 FQGNSA. CDR3 length: 13 amino acids. The chain's CDR3 is CASSLGGDETQYF. Written as DNA, the CDR3 is TGTGCCAGCAGCTTAGGGGGGGACGAGACCCAGTACTTC.